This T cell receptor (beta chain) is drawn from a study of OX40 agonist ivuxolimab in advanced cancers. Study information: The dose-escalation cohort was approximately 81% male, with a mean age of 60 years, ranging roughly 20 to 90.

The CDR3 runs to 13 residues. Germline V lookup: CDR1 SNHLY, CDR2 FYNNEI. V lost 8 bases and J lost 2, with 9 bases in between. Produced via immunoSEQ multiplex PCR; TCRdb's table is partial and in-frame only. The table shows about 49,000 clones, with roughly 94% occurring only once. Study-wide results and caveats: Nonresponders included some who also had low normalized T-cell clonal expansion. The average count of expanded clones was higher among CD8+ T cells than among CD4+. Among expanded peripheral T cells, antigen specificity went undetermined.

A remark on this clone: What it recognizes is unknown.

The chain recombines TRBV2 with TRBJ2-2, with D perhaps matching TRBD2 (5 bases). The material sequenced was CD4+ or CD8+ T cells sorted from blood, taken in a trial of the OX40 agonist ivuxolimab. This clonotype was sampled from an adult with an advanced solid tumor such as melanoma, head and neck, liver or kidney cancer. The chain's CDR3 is CASLGENTGELFF. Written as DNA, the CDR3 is TGTGCCAGCCTCGGGGAAAACACCGGGGAGCTGTTTTTT.